These T cell receptor beta chains were read from a single sample in a study of CD8 T cells in Susac syndrome. TCRdb fed the immunoSEQ multiplex PCR reads into MiXCR, producing one record per CDR3 protein. Of roughly 190,000 distinct CDR3 sequences listed, roughly 94% are singletons. Sequencing was done on a sample of CD8+ T cells from PBMCs. The source of these receptors is a human donor with Susac syndrome. CDR3s include the opening cysteine and the closing phenylalanine or tryptophan. The D gene is left open where the match is weak. Rows give clone size only sometimes, using once, few, many, or a class for an expanded clone.

abundance,d_gene,v_gene,j_gene,CDR3aa,CDR3nt
.,TRBD2,TRBV13,TRBJ2-1,CASKSSGGTYNEQFF,TGTGCCAGCAAGAGTAGCGGGGGCACCTACAATGAGCAGTTCTTC
few,.,TRBV12-3/TRBV12-4,TRBJ2-5,CASSLPDRQETQYF,TGTGCCAGCAGTTTACCAGATCGACAAGAGACCCAGTACTTC
few,.,TRBV3-1,TRBJ1-1,CASSQGDTEAFF,TGTGCCAGCAGCCAGGGCGACACTGAAGCTTTCTTT
.,.,TRBV28,TRBJ2-7,CASSLWLEQYF,TGTGCCAGCTCCCTCTGGCTTGAGCAGTACTTC
once,.,TRBV25-1,TRBJ2-7,CASSDPLLGYEQYF,TGTGCCAGCAGTGACCCCTTACTAGGCTACGAGCAGTACTTC
.,TRBD1,TRBV2,TRBJ1-6,CASGGQKDSPLHF,TGTGCCAGCGGGGGACAGAAAGATTCACCCCTCCACTTT
.,TRBD1,TRBV28,TRBJ2-7,CASTPSTGTYEQYF,TGTGCCAGCACCCCCTCGACAGGGACCTACGAGCAGTACTTC
.,TRBD1,TRBV6-5,TRBJ1-2,CASRTQGAPYGYTF,TGTGCCAGCAGGACCCAGGGGGCTCCCTATGGCTACACCTTC
few,.,TRBV9,TRBJ1-6,CASSVQGNSPLHF,TGTGCCAGCAGCGTTCAGGGGAATTCACCCCTCCACTTT
.,.,TRBV20-1,TRBJ2-7,CSAPRQTEGRYEQYF,TGCAGTGCTCCAAGGCAGACAGAAGGCCGATACGAGCAGTACTTC
.,.,TRBV4-1,TRBJ2-1,CASSQESLRNEQFF,TGCGCCAGCAGCCAAGAATCCCTACGCAATGAGCAGTTCTTC
.,.,TRBV6-6,TRBJ1-1,CASSSKAAEAFF,TGTGCCAGCAGTTCGAAGGCCGCTGAAGCTTTCTTT
.,TRBD1,TRBV5-1,TRBJ2-4,CASSLEQGALRAKNIQYF,TGCGCCAGCAGCTTGGAGCAGGGGGCACTTCGGGCCAAAAACATTCAGTACTTC
once,.,TRBV6-2/TRBV6-3,TRBJ2-7,CASSYPLGAYEQYF,TGTGCCAGCAGTTATCCTCTTGGCGCCTACGAGCAGTACTTC
once,.,TRBV20-1,TRBJ2-7,CSAKDRRSYEQYF,TGCAGTGCTAAGGACAGACGCTCCTACGAGCAGTACTTC
.,.,TRBV2,TRBJ1-1,CASSFDSLNTEAFF,TGTGCCAGCAGTTTTGACAGCCTGAACACTGAAGCTTTCTTT
.,.,TRBV29-1,TRBJ2-7,CSVEVGSATTYEQYF,TGCAGCGTTGAAGTAGGCAGCGCAACCACCTACGAGCAGTACTTC
.,TRBD1,TRBV15,TRBJ1-1,CATSRDKSRGAEAFF,TGTGCCACCAGCAGAGATAAAAGCAGGGGGGCTGAAGCTTTCTTT
.,.,TRBV6-2/TRBV6-3,TRBJ1-5,CASSYKSGNQPQHF,TGTGCCAGCAGTTACAAGTCCGGCAATCAGCCCCAGCATTTT
.,.,TRBV23-1,TRBJ2-7,CASSHPGLTNPYEQYF,TGCGCCAGCAGTCATCCGGGACTTACGAACCCCTACGAGCAGTACTTC
.,TRBD1,TRBV5-6,TRBJ1-6,CASSFGTGGSPLHF,TGTGCCAGCAGCTTTGGGACAGGGGGCTCACCCCTCCACTTT
.,TRBD2,TRBV5-1,TRBJ2-7,CASNSGTSGGYSYEQYF,TGCGCCAGCAATTCCGGGACTAGCGGGGGGTACTCCTACGAGCAGTACTTC
.,TRBD1,TRBV11-2,TRBJ1-1,CASSLPGQSNTEAFF,TGTGCCAGCAGCCTCCCGGGACAGAGCAACACTGAAGCTTTCTTT
.,TRBD1,TRBV29-1,TRBJ1-4,CSVELLGQTNEKLFF,TGCAGCGTTGAGCTTCTGGGACAGACTAATGAAAAACTGTTTTTT
.,TRBD2,TRBV4-2,TRBJ2-2,CASSPLAGGPTGELFF,TGTGCCAGCAGCCCGTTAGCGGGAGGGCCCACCGGGGAGCTGTTTTTT
.,TRBD2,TRBV20-1,TRBJ2-3,CSASPGTSGRAADTQYF,TGCAGTGCTAGTCCCGGGACTAGCGGGAGGGCCGCAGATACGCAGTATTTT
.,.,TRBV12-3/TRBV12-4,TRBJ2-1,CASSYTGNEQFF,TGTGCCAGCAGCTATACAGGGAATGAGCAGTTCTTC
.,.,TRBV11-2,TRBJ1-5,CASSISGTVNQPQHF,TGTGCCAGCAGCATATCCGGGACGGTGAATCAGCCCCAGCATTTT
.,.,TRBV7-3,TRBJ2-3,CASSSISTDTQYF,TGTGCCAGCAGCTCCATAAGCACAGATACGCAGTATTTT
once,.,TRBV19,TRBJ1-1,CASSIPGQNTEAFF,TGTGCCAGTAGTATCCCCGGACAGAACACTGAAGCTTTCTTT
.,.,TRBV20-1,TRBJ2-6,CSARDDTSYSGANVLTF,TGCAGTGCTAGAGATGATACCTCGTACTCTGGGGCCAACGTCCTGACTTTC
.,TRBD2,TRBV6-5,TRBJ2-7,CASSYLAGAPDYEQYF,TGTGCCAGCAGTTACCTAGCGGGGGCGCCGGATTACGAGCAGTACTTC